Below are 24 T cell receptor beta chains sequenced from a single sample in a study of tissue T cells after allogeneic stem cell transplantation. Profiled with immunoSEQ multiplex PCR; TCRdb holds only in-frame clones, not every one. The sample shows more than 5,000 clones, just over 50% of them seen only once. The sample's time point: mouse harvest day 7 after allogeneic transplant. Each mouse received 10^7 T-cell-depleted marrow cells plus 10^6 splenic CD5+ T cells by tail vein. Material: gut tissue. All receptors come from a female BALB/c mouse given C57BL/6 T cells with graft-versus-host disease after an allogeneic hematopoietic cell transplant.

This clone has just a few counts. Germline and genes: mouse. The read ends 1 residue shy of where the CDR3 ends; the end is completed using the germline J gene. This rearrangement joins TRBV23 to TRBJ2-3; TRBD1 reflects the table's D call only, with no check against the DNA. The CDR3 runs 14 residues. CDR1 KGHTA and CDR2 FQNQQP come from the germline V gene. The CDR3 here is CSSSTGQGAETLYF. The part of the CDR3 DNA that was read is TGCTCCAGCAGTACGGGACAGGGGGCAGAAACGCTGTAT.

On this clone: Gene names and germline match the mouse. The read terminates 1 residue before the CDR3 end, so the remaining end is supplied by the germline J gene. This chain connects TRBV3 to TRBJ1-4; D gene uncertain. The ends were cut back, 6 bases at V and 4 bases at J, with 9 bases in the middle. The CDR3 sequence is 13 residues long. Per germline, CDR1 SNHLY and CDR2 FYNGKV (reference sequence). CDR3 DNA (partial): TGTGCCAGCAGTCCCCGGGGCAACGAAAGATTATTT. Residues: CASSPRGNERLF. The entire CDR3 reads CASSPRGNERLFF.

Comment on this clone: Germline and genes: mouse. The read terminates 1 residue ahead of where the CDR3 ends, so the germline J gene completes it. This chain links TRBV23 with TRBJ1-4. The germline gives CDR1 KGHTA, CDR2 FQNQQP. CDR3 size: 12 residues. The covered CDR3 bases are TGCTCCAGCAGTCACGGCAACGAAAGATTATTT. This gives the protein CSSSHGNERLF. The full CDR3 sequence reads CSSSHGNERLFF.

On this clone itself: Gene names are the mouse ones. From the germline J gene comes the end of the CDR3, since the read stops 1 residue before it. J is TRBJ2-1 and V is TRBV26; TRBD2 aligns across 7 bases. The CDR3 loop spans 11 amino acids. CDR1 is KGHPV, CDR2 FQNQEV, per germline (reference sequence). The V and J ends lost 5 bases and 12 bases, in that order; junction bases with no gene match: 4. CDR3 bases read: TGTGCCAGCAGTTTGGGGGGAGGGCAGTTC. Encoded protein: CASSLGGGQF. The CDR3 in its entirety is CASSLGGGQFF.

This clone was observed a handful of times. Mouse gene names and germline throughout. The sequence runs out 1 residue before the end of the CDR3; the remainder is reconstructed from the germline J gene. The chain employs TRBV24 and TRBJ1-6; D unresolved. TRBJ1-6 is an ORF, with its function uncertain. Germline loops: CDR1 KGHTA, CDR2 FRNEEI. Trimming took 3 bases from V and 5 from J, leaving 8 bases between them. This CDR3 is 14 amino acids long. The part of the CDR3 DNA that was read is TGTGCCAGCAGTCTCCAGGAGCATAATTCGCCCCTCTAC. Translation: CASSLQEHNSPLY. The full CDR3 is CASSLQEHNSPLYF.

As to this clone: Gene labels here are mouse ones. The missing CDR3 end, 1 residue past where the read stops, is filled in from the germline J gene. The rearrangement links TRBV13-1 to TRBJ2-4, with 8 bases lining up with TRBD2. The CDR3 totals 15 residues. The germline gives CDR1 NSHNY, CDR2 SYGAGN. Losses at the gene ends were 3 bases for V and 3 bases for J; bases not matched to a gene: 6. CDR3 residues: CASSAGGAGQNTLYF. The DNA read from the CDR3 is TGTGCCAGCAGTGCCGGGGGGGCAGGCCAAAACACCTTGTAC.

About this clone itself: The genes and germline here are from mouse. Sequencing ends 1 residue short of the CDR3 end; the germline J gene provides the rest. This sequence joins TRBV20 and TRBJ1-4; D unresolved. V was pared by 1 base and J by 3 bases, with 6 bases between. The CDR3 sequence is 13 residues long. CDR1 and CDR2 from the germline V gene are GFQATS and STVNSAI. CDR3 DNA, as far as it was read: TGTGGTGCTAGGGGGGCCCCCAACGAAAGATTATTT. Its protein product is CGARGAPNERLF. The whole CDR3 protein reads CGARGAPNERLFF.

On this clone itself: Gene names refer to mouse genes. CDR3 in amino acids: CASSLQGSNERLFF. CDR3 DNA, as far as it was read: TGTGCCAGCTCTCTCCAGGGTTCCAACGAAAGATTATTT. The chain combines TRBV12-2 with TRBJ1-4, with D tentatively TRBD1 (5 bases). The DNA ends 1 residue before the CDR3 does, and the rest of the CDR3 is filled in from the germline J gene. CDR1 is SGHLS and CDR2 is HYDKME in the germline V gene. The CDR3 sequence is 14 residues long. The V gene lost 0 bases and the J gene lost 1 base, with 5 bases spanning the gap.

A note on this clone: Gene and germline names: mouse. The missing CDR3 end, 1 residue past where the read stops, is filled in from the germline J gene. The chain couples TRBV12-1 to TRBJ2-5; D perhaps matches TRBD2 (6 bases). This CDR3 comprises 14 residues. V lost 1 base to trimming and J lost 2 bases, with 9 bases between them. Per germline, CDR1 SGHSN and CDR2 HYEKVE. Partial CDR3 DNA: TGTGCCAGCTCTCTTCTGGGGTTCCAAGACACCCAGTAC. This encodes CASSLLGFQDTQY. The full CDR3 reads CASSLLGFQDTQYF. Looking up the rest from reference TRBV12-1 and TRBJ2-5 gives the full variable domain: DSGVVQSPRHIIKEKGGRSVLTCIPISGHSNVVWYQQTLGKELKFLIQHYEKVERDKGFLPSRFSVQQFDDYHSEMNMSALELEDSAMYFCASSLLGFQDTQYFGPGTRLLVL.

About this clone itself: Any gene name here is a mouse gene name. The read ends 1 residue before the CDR3 terminus; that terminus is restored from the germline J gene. V usage is TRBV31 and J usage is TRBJ2-3, with TRBD2 matching 7 bases. The CDR3 spans 14 residues. CDR1 GKSSPN and CDR2 SITVG come from the germline V gene. V trimming: 3 bases; J trimming: 0 bases; junction bases outside the gene matches: 3. CDR3 region: CAWSWGISAETLYF. CDR3 bases read: TGTGCCTGGAGCTGGGGGATTAGTGCAGAAACGCTGTAT. Combining the CDR3 with reference TRBV31 and TRBJ2-3 gives the whole variable domain AQTIHQWPVAEIKAVGSPLSLGCTIKGKSSPNLYWYWQATGGTLQQLFYSITVGQVESVVQLNLSASRPKDDQFILSTEKLLLSHSGFYLCAWSWGISAETLYFGSGTRLTVL.

As to this clone: Gene names denote mouse genes. The read halts 1 residue ahead of the CDR3 end, with the missing end drawn from the germline J gene. The chain combines TRBV26 with TRBJ2-3; D is uncertain. Germline V gene sequence: CDR1 KGHPV, CDR2 FQNQEV (reference sequence). The CDR3 runs 15 residues. V was trimmed by 0 bases and J by 0 bases, leaving 7 bases between them. The CDR3 here is CASSLSPTSAETLYF. The CDR3 DNA, read in part, is TGTGCCAGCAGTCTGTCCCCAACTAGTGCAGAAACGCTGTAT.

Remarks on this clone: All gene names here are mouse names. The read is 1 residue too short to cover the CDR3 end, so that end is filled in from the germline J gene. The chain links TRBV15 to TRBJ1-1, with TRBD1 matching 8 bases. Germline CDR1 and CDR2: SGHND and FRSKSL. This CDR3 has 14 residues. V lost 6 bases, J lost 4 bases, and 7 bases stayed unmatched. Incomplete CDR3 DNA: TGTGCCAGCAGCCCTCAGGGGGCGGGCACAGAAGTCTTC. Translating it yields CASSPQGAGTEVF. The entire CDR3 reads CASSPQGAGTEVFF.

As concerns this clone: The gene names given are mouse names. The read terminates 1 residue ahead of where the CDR3 ends, so the germline J gene completes it. This rearrangement joins TRBV3 to TRBJ2-2; the match to TRBD1 covers 9 bases. This CDR3 spans 15 amino acids. Germline V gives CDR1 SNHLY, CDR2 FYNGKV (reference sequence). The junction had 3 bases not matched to a gene; V was cut back by 5 bases and J by 2 bases. The DNA read from the CDR3 is TGTGCCAGCAGCCCCGGGACAGGGAACACCGGGCAGCTCTAC. Amino acids: CASSPGTGNTGQLY. The full CDR3 reads CASSPGTGNTGQLYF.

To note about this clone: Genes and germline are mouse. The CDR3 extends 1 residue past the end of the read, so its final part is completed from the germline J gene. This rearrangement joins TRBV26 to TRBJ1-6, with D perhaps TRBD1 (6 bases). TRBJ1-6 is assigned to the ORF class and has an uncertain function. Germline CDR1 is KGHPV and CDR2 is FQNQEV (reference sequence). The length of the CDR3 is 14 residues. V was cut by 3 bases and J by 7 bases, with 10 bases left in between. This chain's CDR3 is CASSLQGGNSPLYF. The sequenced part of the CDR3 DNA is TGTGCCAGCAGTCTACAGGGTGGGAATTCGCCCCTCTAC.

Comments on this clone: Genes and germline are mouse. The read terminates 1 residue ahead of where the CDR3 ends, so the germline J gene completes it. The chain has TRBV26 and TRBJ1-4, with D unclear. Trimming removed 3 bases from V and 0 bases from J, with 5 bases in between. The CDR3 has 14 residues. Germline CDR1 is KGHPV and CDR2 is FQNQEV (reference sequence). This CDR3 is CASSLSISNERLFF. Incomplete CDR3 DNA: TGTGCCAGCAGTCTTTCAATTTCCAACGAAAGATTATTT.

To note about this clone: Gene names and germline match the mouse. The sequence runs out 1 residue before the end of the CDR3; the remainder is reconstructed from the germline J gene. This rearrangement joins TRBV26 to TRBJ1-4; D possibly corresponds to TRBD1 (5 bases). The length of the CDR3 is 15 residues. CDR1 is KGHPV and CDR2 is FQNQEV in the germline V gene (reference sequence). Trimming cost V 0 bases and J 0 bases, with 5 bases left between them. The DNA read from the CDR3 is TGTGCCAGCAGTCTGTCGGGGGTTTCCAACGAAAGATTATTT. This codes for CASSLSGVSNERLF. The full CDR3 sequence reads CASSLSGVSNERLFF.

As for this clone: Genes and germline are mouse. The CDR3 end is not reached by the read, which stops 1 residue before it; the germline J gene fills it in. The chain has TRBV26 and TRBJ2-7; 7 positions agree with TRBD1. The V gene end was trimmed by 3 bases and the J gene end by 5 bases; junction bases not matched to a gene: 4. CDR3 size: 13 residues. Germline V gives CDR1 KGHPV, CDR2 FQNQEV (reference sequence). CDR3 bases read: TGTGCCAGCAGTCTTCACAGGGGAGATGAACAGTAC. It yields the protein CASSLHRGDEQY. The complete CDR3 reads CASSLHRGDEQYF.

About this clone itself: Gene names follow the mouse nomenclature. Coverage ceases 1 residue before the CDR3 finishes, and the germline J gene fills in the end. The rearrangement links TRBV3 to TRBJ1-1; D is uncertain. This CDR3 region has 13 residues. CDR1 SNHLY and CDR2 FYNGKV come from the germline V gene (reference sequence). Trimming stripped 6 bases from V and 0 bases from J, with 8 bases between. The sequenced CDR3 bases are TGTGCCAGCAGTCAGAATGCAAACACAGAAGTCTTC. It translates to CASSQNANTEVF. The complete CDR3 sequence is CASSQNANTEVFF.

A word on this clone: Gene labels here are mouse ones. The read finishes 1 residue shy of the CDR3 end, and the germline J gene is used to complete it. This sequence joins TRBV12-2 and TRBJ2-5, with D possibly being TRBD1 (5 bases). The CDR3 runs 14 residues. With 2 bases removed from V and 0 bases from J, the gap between germline ends came to 8 bases. From germline, CDR1 is SGHLS and CDR2 HYDKME. Incomplete CDR3 DNA: TGTGCCAGCTCTCCGACAGCTAACCAAGACACCCAGTAC. It is translated as CASSPTANQDTQY. The CDR3 in its entirety is CASSPTANQDTQYF.

As concerns this clone: The listed genes are named as in mouse. Read sequence stops 1 residue before the CDR3 end, and the germline J gene provides the missing end. The rearrangement links TRBV3 to TRBJ2-2; 7 bases agree with TRBD2. This CDR3 spans 15 amino acids. Germline-derived CDR1 and CDR2 are SNHLY and FYNGKV (reference sequence). V lost 6 bases to trimming and J lost 3 bases; unmatched junction nucleotides: 7. The CDR3 sequence: CASSILGPHTGQLYF. Incomplete CDR3 DNA: TGTGCCAGCAGTATACTGGGGCCGCACACCGGGCAGCTCTAC. Filled out from reference TRBV3 and TRBJ2-2, the complete variable domain reads GPKVLQIPSHQIIDMGQMVTLNCDPVSNHLYFYWYKQILGQQMEFLVNFYNGKVMEKSKLFKDQFSVERPDGSYFTLKIQPTALEDSAVYFCASSILGPHTGQLYFGEGSKLTVL.

Concerning this clone itself: The listed genes are named as in mouse. The read terminates 1 residue before the CDR3 end, so the remaining end is supplied by the germline J gene. The rearrangement joins TRBV13-1 to TRBJ2-1; 10 positions match TRBD2. Germline lookup yields CDR1 NSHNY and CDR2 SYGAGN. J gave up 7 bases and V 5 bases, and 6 bases lay outside the gene matches. The CDR3 is made up of 14 amino acids. The CDR3 reads CASRAGGAGAEQFF. The CDR3 bases that were read are TGTGCCAGCAGAGCTGGGGGGGCGGGGGCTGAGCAGTTC.

A note on this clone: These gene names are mouse names. The read terminates 1 residue ahead of where the CDR3 ends, so the germline J gene completes it. The V gene is TRBV4, the J gene TRBJ2-4, with TRBD2 matching over 12 bases. The CDR3 is 15 amino acids. Germline V lookup: CDR1 LGHDT, CDR2 YNNKQL (reference sequence). After removal of 4 bases from V and 5 bases from J, the junction contained 4 bases not matched to a gene. Partial CDR3 DNA: TGTGCCAGCAGCTTCGGACTGGGGGGGTCAAACACCTTGTAC. It codes for CASSFGLGGSNTLY. The whole CDR3 sequence is CASSFGLGGSNTLYF.

Points on this clone: The gene names here belong to mouse. The CDR3 loop reads CASGDVLGGDTGQLYF. The DNA read from the CDR3 is TGTGCCAGCGGTGATGTACTGGGGGGTGACACCGGGCAGCTCTAC. This chain links TRBV13-2 with TRBJ2-2; 9 bases agree with TRBD2. The read finishes 1 residue shy of the CDR3 end, and the germline J gene is used to complete it. The CDR3 spans 16 residues. The germline gives CDR1 NNHNN, CDR2 SYGAGS (reference sequence). V gave up 0 bases and J gave up 3 bases; unmatched junction bases: 3.

Of note for this clone: Gene names follow the mouse nomenclature. The read ends 1 residue shy of where the CDR3 ends; the end is completed using the germline J gene. The chain is built from TRBV26 and TRBJ1-4; TRBD1 is a possible D gene (6 bases). This CDR3 has 13 residues. CDR1 and CDR2 (germline): KGHPV, FQNQEV (reference sequence). Deletions cut 7 bases from V and 2 bases from J, with 8 bases between. The part of the CDR3 DNA that was read is TGTGCCAGCACGGGACAATCCAACGAAAGATTATTT. Translating gives CASTGQSNERLF. The CDR3 as a whole reads CASTGQSNERLFF.